A selection of T cell receptor beta chains follows, all from one sample in a study of cytomegalovirus exposure and HLA in healthy donors. Profiling relied on immunoSEQ multiplex PCR, and the TCRdb table lists in-frame clones only, not all of them. The sample has roughly 100,000 clones; 70% to 85% are singletons. Sample: PBMCs. Every receptor here comes from a man aged 60 to 75 in good health and CMV-seronegative. Each CDR3 is given with its conserved first and last residue. The D gene is left open where the match is weak. Not every row has a clone size; where given, it reads once, few, many or a size class.

TRBJ2-1 TRBV5-1 - TRBD2 CASSLVTASGGYGLFF TGCGCCAGCAGCTTGGTCACGGCTAGCGGGGGGTACGGTTTGTTCTTC
TRBJ2-5 TRBV5-1 - TRBD1 CASSQTGEETQYF TGCGCCAGCAGCCAGACAGGGGAAGAGACCCAGTACTTC
TRBJ2-2 TRBV4-1 - TRBD1 CASSQDLTGAAGELFF TGCGCCAGCAGCCAAGATCTGACAGGGGCCGCCGGGGAGCTGTTTTTT
TRBJ2-3 TRBV30 few - CAWGGPEPGGAQYF TGTGCCTGGGGGGGCCCCGAACCGGGTGGGGCGCAGTATTTT
TRBJ1-2 TRBV2 - - CASSKQGVQGYTF TGTGCCAGCAGTAAACAGGGAGTACAGGGCTACACCTTC
TRBJ2-2 TRBV4-3 once TRBD1 CASSQDRPGGAGQPGELFF TGCGCCAGCAGCCAAGATCGGCCAGGGGGCGCAGGTCAACCCGGGGAGCTGTTTTTT
TRBJ2-1 TRBV28 - - CASSLGRENEQFF TGTGCCAGCAGTTTAGGTAGGGAGAATGAGCAGTTCTTC
TRBJ1-2 TRBV11-2 - - CASSLGLQGTRGGYTF TGTGCCAGCAGCTTAGGACTACAGGGTACCCGGGGAGGCTACACCTTC
TRBJ1-6 TRBV11-2 - - CASSLETGSPLHF TGTGCCAGCAGCTTAGAGACAGGTTCACCCCTCCACTTT
TRBJ1-2 TRBV18 - - CASSPLDSTPGVYGYTF TGTGCCAGCTCACCACTTGACAGTACTCCTGGGGTTTATGGCTACACCTTC
TRBJ2-7 TRBV4-2 - TRBD1 CASSQEEPRTGKTYEQYF TGTGCCAGCAGCCAAGAAGAACCTCGGACAGGGAAAACCTACGAGCAGTACTTC
TRBJ2-2 TRBV5-1 - - CASRPGQNTGELFF TGCGCCAGCAGACCTGGACAGAACACCGGGGAGCTGTTTTTT
TRBJ1-5 TRBV7-9 - TRBD1 CASSTSSGTGRNQPQHF TGTGCCAGCAGCACATCTTCGGGGACAGGGAGGAATCAGCCCCAGCATTTT
TRBJ2-5 TRBV5-1 - - CVSSFTGEETQYF TGCGTCAGCAGCTTCACGGGGGAGGAGACCCAGTACTTC
TRBJ2-7 TRBV7-6 - TRBD1 CAGSLSQGQGGEQYF TGTGCCGGCAGCTTATCTCAGGGACAGGGGGGCGAGCAGTACTTC
TRBJ1-6 TRBV7-3 - TRBD1 CASSLLGQGNSPLHF TGTGCCAGCAGCTTACTCGGACAGGGAAATTCACCCCTCCACTTT
TRBJ1-6 TRBV2 - TRBD1 CASSVSGGGNSPLHF TGTGCCAGCAGTGTGTCAGGGGGCGGCAATTCACCCCTCCACTTT
TRBJ2-1 TRBV18 few - CASSPSLAMDEQFF TGTGCCAGCTCACCTAGTCTAGCAATGGATGAGCAGTTCTTC
TRBJ2-7 TRBV5-1 once TRBD1 CASSSSETGVYEQYF TGCGCCAGCAGCTCCTCCGAGACAGGGGTATACGAGCAGTACTTC
TRBJ1-2 TRBV7-6 - TRBD1 CASSPGTGGYRGYTF TGTGCCAGCAGCCCCGGGACAGGGGGCTACCGTGGCTACACCTTC
TRBJ2-1 TRBV7-3 - TRBD2 CASSFAPRLAGGNNEQFF TGTGCCAGCAGCTTTGCCCCCCGGCTAGCGGGGGGAAACAATGAGCAGTTCTTC
TRBJ2-3 TRBV4-2 - TRBD2 CASSQDGASGFSTDTQYF TGTGCCAGCAGCCAAGATGGCGCTAGCGGCTTTAGCACAGATACGCAGTATTTT
TRBJ1-6 TRBV6-5 - - CASSPPGRNSPLHF TGTGCCAGCAGTCCCCCGGGTAGGAATTCACCCCTCCACTTT
TRBJ2-3 TRBV19 few - CASSAEKPSTDTQYF TGTGCCAGTAGTGCGGAAAAACCTAGCACAGATACGCAGTATTTT
TRBJ1-1 TRBV20-1 - - CSAQANTEAFF TGCAGTGCTCAAGCGAACACTGAAGCTTTCTTT
TRBJ1-5 TRBV19 - - CASSMMGAGQPQHF TGTGCCAGTAGTATGATGGGGGCCGGTCAGCCCCAGCATTTT
TRBJ1-6 TRBV7-9 - - CASSLGTGFYNSPLHF TGTGCCAGCAGCTTGGGTACGGGATTCTATAATTCACCCCTCCACTTT
TRBJ1-6 TRBV5-1 - - CASSAIESYNSPLHF TGCGCCAGCAGCGCCATAGAATCCTATAATTCACCCCTCCACTTT
TRBJ1-4 TRBV5-1 - - CASSLESRAGEKLFF TGCGCCAGCAGCTTGGAGAGCAGGGCAGGAGAAAAACTGTTTTTT
TRBJ1-1 TRBV28 few - CASKGGAILTEAFF TGTGCCAGCAAAGGGGGGGCGATTTTAACTGAAGCTTTCTTT
TRBJ2-5 TRBV2 once TRBD1 CASSVEGASRETQYF TGTGCCAGCAGTGTTGAGGGGGCCTCCAGGGAGACCCAGTACTTC
TRBJ1-4 TRBV5-1 - - CASSSAGLNEKLFF TGCGCCAGCAGCTCAGCAGGCCTTAATGAAAAACTGTTTTTT